Sequencing of this TCR beta chain was carried out in a study of blood T cell repertoires in COVID-19. Background on the study: Nucleic acid was either cDNA or gDNA, and it came from T cells, B-cell-depleted T cells, or PBMCs.

Germline loops: CDR1 MDHEN, CDR2 SYDVKM. The V and J ends lost 4 bases and 4 bases, in that order; junction bases with no gene match: 6. CDR3 length equals 16 residues. Per the authors' pipeline: Amplification of reference gene primers provided the estimated nucleated cell counts. TCRdb's table, derived via immunoSEQ multiplex PCR, lists solely in-frame clones and lacks some. V, J and clone size derive from that table, while D and trimming were established from the DNA sequence. The sample includes roughly 250,000 clones, approximately 90% of them seen just once. Participants were aged about 18 to 95 years, lived in 20 to 30 US areas, and enrolled virtually. Those designated as exposed participants met a COVID-19 case within 2 weeks before study entry.

What was sequenced was PBMCs or T cells enriched from blood (not recorded which). The receptor was isolated from a man aged 50 to 60 who had been exposed to COVID-19. The V call is TRBV28, the J call TRBJ1-5; 11 positions match TRBD1. CDR3: CASSSGQGAWNQPQHF. CDR3 bases: TGTGCCAGCAGTTCAGGACAGGGGGCGTGGAATCAGCCCCAGCATTTT.